Each of the 5 T cell receptor beta chains below was sequenced from the same sample in a study of OX40 agonist ivuxolimab in advanced cancers. Sequenced by immunoSEQ multiplex PCR; TCRdb stores in-frame clones only, minus some. The table includes approximately 91,000 clones, 87% detected once. The sequenced sample was CD4+ or CD8+ T cells sorted from blood, obtained in a trial of the OX40 agonist ivuxolimab. Receptors originate from an adult with an advanced solid tumor such as melanoma, head and neck, liver or kidney cancer.

The chain links TRBV5-1 to TRBJ2-3; D is ambiguous. Germline V gene sequence: CDR1 SGHRS, CDR2 YFSETQ. CDR3 length equals 14 residues. V was shortened by 2 bases and J by 0 bases, with 7 bases between the two germline ends. CDR3 sequence: CASSFPSSTDTQYF. CDR3 DNA: TGCGCCAGCAGCTTCCCCAGTAGCACAGATACGCAGTATTTT.

In DNA form, the CDR3 reads TGTGCCAGCAGGCGGGAAAGCGGGGGTTCAGATACGCAGTATTTT. It specifies CASRRESGGSDTQYF. J is TRBJ2-3 and V is TRBV2; 8 bases line up with TRBD2. Germline CDR1 SNHLY, CDR2 FYNNEI. Trimming at V came to 6 bases and at J to 4 bases, leaving 9 bases not matched to a gene. The CDR3 runs to 15 residues.

The V and J genes are TRBV6-5 and TRBJ2-1; D gene unclear. This CDR3 comprises 14 residues. Trimming left V 3 bases short and J 1 base short, with 7 bases between. The germline CDR1 and CDR2 sequences are MNHEY and SVGAGI. The CDR3 nucleotides read TGTGCCAGCAGTTATCGACCATCCTACAATGAGCAGTTCTTC. It encodes CASSYRPSYNEQFF.

The sample holds one count of this clone. V is TRBV11-2 and J is TRBJ1-1; no clear D. Germline CDR1 reads SGHAT; CDR2 reads FQNNGV. V was shortened by 1 base and J by 0 bases, with 9 bases between the two germline ends. The CDR3 runs 15 residues. This chain's CDR3 is CASSLVGTMNTEAFF. CDR3 DNA sequence: TGTGCCAGCAGCTTAGTGGGCACTATGAACACTGAAGCTTTCTTT.

The chain couples TRBV9 to TRBJ2-1; 10 nucleotides match TRBD2. Per the germline V gene, CDR1 is SGDLS and CDR2 is YYNGEE. V was clipped by 0 bases and J by 0 bases; unmatched bases: 6. CDR3 size: 18 residues. The CDR3 loop reads CASSVASGGLSSYNEQFF. DNA for the CDR3: TGTGCCAGCAGCGTAGCTAGCGGGGGTCTTTCCTCCTACAATGAGCAGTTCTTC.